This note documents a single TCR beta chain sequence. Its specificity is unknown. Assay used: immunoSEQ multiplex PCR; TCRdb lists only in-frame clones, some missing. In the table there are about 30,000 clones, about 89% of which are singletons. Germline lookup yields CDR1 SGHRS and CDR2 YFSETQ. J was trimmed by 3 bases and V by 4 bases; bases with no gene match: 6. CDR3 length: 15 residues. As to time point: peripheral blood 6 weeks after treatment start. This entry comes from a study of PD-L1 blockade in urothelial cancer. At the level of the study: Blood underwent analysis 3 weeks (second dose) and 6 weeks after treatment began.

Findings and caveats of the study: Durable-benefit patients had greater expansion of tumor-associated blood clones at 3 weeks.

The material was PBMCs, obtained around atezolizumab (anti-PD-L1) treatment. V and J are TRBV5-1 and TRBJ1-3, with 8 positions matching TRBD1. The TCR was taken from a man older than 75 with urothelial cancer. The CDR3 region has the DNA TGCGCCAGCAGCCCTCAGGGGGCGGGTGGAAACACCATATATTTT. This gives the protein CASSPQGAGGNTIYF.